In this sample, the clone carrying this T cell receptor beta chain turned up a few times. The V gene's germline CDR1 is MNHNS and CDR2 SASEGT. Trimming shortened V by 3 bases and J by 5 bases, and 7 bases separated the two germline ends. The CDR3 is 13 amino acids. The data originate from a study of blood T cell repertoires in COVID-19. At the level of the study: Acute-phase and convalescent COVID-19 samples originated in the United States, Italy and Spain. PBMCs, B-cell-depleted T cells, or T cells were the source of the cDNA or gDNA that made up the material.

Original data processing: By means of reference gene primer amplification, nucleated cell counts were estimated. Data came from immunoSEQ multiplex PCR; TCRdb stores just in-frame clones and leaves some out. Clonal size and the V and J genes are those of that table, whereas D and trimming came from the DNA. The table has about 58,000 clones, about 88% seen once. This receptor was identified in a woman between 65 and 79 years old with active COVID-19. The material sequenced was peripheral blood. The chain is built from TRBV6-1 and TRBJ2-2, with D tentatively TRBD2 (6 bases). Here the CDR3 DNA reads TGTGCCAGCAGTGAGCTAGCGACCGGGGAGCTGTTTTTT. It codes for CASSELATGELFF.